One sample yielded the 26 T cell receptor beta chains listed below, sequenced in a study of beta chain features in type 1 diabetes. The investigators reverse transcribed all of the isolated RNA, so they sequenced expressed TCRB transcripts. Sequencing used immunoSEQ multiplex PCR; TCRdb keeps in-frame clones, though not all of them. The sample lists around 450,000 clones; about an eighth were seen once. What was sequenced was naive CD4+ T cells from blood. The receptors shown here come from a young woman in good health.

This clone has at least ten counts. This rearrangement joins TRBV30 to TRBJ2-7; D gene unclear. Germline loops: CDR1 GTSNPN, CDR2 SVGIG (reference sequence). The CDR3 extends over 11 amino acids. V dropped 2 bases and J dropped 4 bases, with 6 bases sitting between them. The CDR3 region is CAWSLNYEQYF. CDR3 nucleotides: TGTGCCTGGAGTCTTAATTACGAGCAGTACTTC.

V and J are TRBV27 and TRBJ2-7; weak D call: TRBD2 (6 bases). Between the trimmed V and J ends, which lost 5 bases and 0 bases, there was a span of 14 bases. Germline loops: CDR1 MNHEY, CDR2 SMNVEV (reference sequence). The CDR3 spans 15 residues. The CDR3 coding sequence is TGTGCCAGCAGTCAAAAATTCGGGAGCTCCTACGAGCAGTACTTC. Protein: CASSQKFGSSYEQYF.

This clone has just a few counts. V is TRBV27 and J is TRBJ1-2; no firm D call. This CDR3 has 14 amino acids. Trimming left V 4 bases short and J 1 base short, with 10 bases between. From germline, CDR1 is MNHEY and CDR2 SMNVEV (reference sequence). CDR3 sequence: CASSSVKDNYGYTF. The CDR3 DNA reads as TGTGCCAGCAGTTCAGTTAAGGATAACTATGGCTACACCTTC.

The V call is TRBV7-2, the J call TRBJ2-3; D not resolved. Trimming removed 5 bases from V and 6 bases from J, with 15 bases in between. The germline CDR1 and CDR2 sequences are SGHTA and FQGNSA. This CDR3 contains 14 residues. The CDR3 loop reads CASSQLQTWDTQYF. CDR3 sequence (DNA): TGTGCCAGCAGCCAGCTCCAGACTTGGGATACGCAGTATTTT.

The chain couples TRBV4-3 to TRBJ2-7; the match to TRBD1 covers 8 bases. The CDR3 has 16 residues. From germline, CDR1 is LGHNA and CDR2 YSLEER. Trimming took 1 base from V and 4 from J; bases not matched to a gene: 9. DNA of the CDR3: TGCGCCAGCAGCCAAGTGGTTTCAGGGGGCTGGTACGAGCAGTACTTC. Protein product: CASSQVVSGGWYEQYF.

V is TRBV7-9 and J is TRBJ1-2; the D is unclear. Trimming took off 4 bases at V and 6 bases at J, with 12 bases between the two ends. This CDR3 has 13 residues. Germline V gene lookup returns CDR1 SEHNR and CDR2 FQNEAQ (reference sequence). CDR3 DNA: TGTGCCAGCAGCTCTCGGCTGGTGGATGGCTACACCTTC. Its protein is CASSSRLVDGYTF. The full variable domain, with the rest looked up from reference TRBV7-9 and TRBJ1-2, is DTGVSQNPRHKITKRGQNVTFRCDPISEHNRLYWYRQTLGQGPEFLTYFQNEAQLEKSRLLSDRFSAERPKGSFSTLEIQRTEQGDSAMYLCASSSRLVDGYTFGSGTRLTVV.

This clone was picked up a small number of times. The chain links TRBV2 to TRBJ2-7; TRBD2 matches at 16 bases. Per the germline V gene, CDR1 is SNHLY and CDR2 is FYNNEI. V shed 6 bases, J shed 7 bases, and the junction held 3 bases outside the gene matches. The length of the CDR3 is 14 residues. The CDR3 region has the DNA TGTGCCAGCAGAGGGACTAGCGGGAGGGGTGAGCAGTACTTC. It encodes CASRGTSGRGEQYF. Complete variable domain (other parts from reference TRBV2 and TRBJ2-7): EPEVTQTPSHQVTQMGQEVILRCVPISNHLYFYWYRQILGQKVEFLVSFYNNEISEKSEIFDDQFSVERPDGSNFTLKIRSTKLEDSAMYFCASRGTSGRGEQYFGPGTRLTVT.

In this sample, this clone turned up a few times. The V gene is TRBV9, the J gene TRBJ1-2, with a tentative D call TRBD1 (5 bases). CDR1 is SGDLS, CDR2 YYNGEE, per germline. Trimming cost V 4 bases and J 4 bases, with 17 bases left between them. There are 15 residues in the CDR3. The CDR3 loop is CASSPRSVRAYGYTF. The CDR3, as DNA: TGTGCCAGCAGCCCCCGGTCAGTCAGGGCCTATGGCTACACCTTC.

This sequence joins TRBV7-2 and TRBJ2-7, with 8 bases lining up with TRBD2. The germline gives CDR1 SGHTA, CDR2 FQGNSA. The V gene end was trimmed by 4 bases and the J gene end by 6 bases; junction bases not matched to a gene: 14. This CDR3 has 16 amino acids. The CDR3 bases are TGTGCCAGCAGCTCACGAGGCGGGAGGTATGCAGGCGAGCAGTACTTC. Translation: CASSSRGGRYAGEQYF.

This clone was seen a few times. The chain joins TRBV20-1 to TRBJ1-2; D uncertain. The CDR3 extends over 11 amino acids. Germline V lookup: CDR1 DFQATT, CDR2 SNEGSKA (reference sequence). V was clipped by 1 base and J by 6 bases, with 6 bases between them. The CDR3 protein is CSARVRNGYTF. The CDR3 DNA reads TGCAGTGCTAGAGTCCGCAATGGCTACACCTTC.

This clone was seen a handful of times. V and J are TRBV7-9 and TRBJ2-7, with D unclear. The ends were cut back, 2 bases at V and 2 bases at J, with 4 bases in the middle. The CDR3 contains 12 residues. The germline V gene encodes CDR1 SEHNR and CDR2 FQNEAQ (reference sequence). The CDR3 coding sequence is TGTGCCAGCAGCTTACAGCCCTACGAGCAGTACTTC. It translates to CASSLQPYEQYF.

This clone was recorded a few times. The rearrangement uses TRBV5-1 and TRBJ1-2; D possibly corresponds to TRBD1 (5 bases). The CDR3 totals 14 residues. Germline V gives CDR1 SGHRS, CDR2 YFSETQ. The V end was cut by 0 bases, the J end by 4 bases, with 10 bases between. In nucleotides, the CDR3 is TGCGCCAGCAGCTTGGGCCAGGGTACCTATGGCTACACCTTC. Amino acids: CASSLGQGTYGYTF.

This chain links TRBV9 with TRBJ2-5, with D unresolved. Germline lookup yields CDR1 SGDLS and CDR2 YYNGEE. Between the trimmed V and J ends, which lost 4 bases and 5 bases, there was a span of 15 bases. The CDR3 loop spans 14 amino acids. The DNA for the CDR3 is TGTGCCAGCAGCTCATCTGCCATTGGGGAGACCCAGTACTTC. Amino acid sequence: CASSSSAIGETQYF. Full variable domain (outside the CDR3, taken from reference TRBV9 and TRBJ2-5): DSGVTQTPKHLITATGQRVTLRCSPRSGDLSVYWYQQSLDQGLQFLIQYYNGEERAKGNILERFSAQQFPDLHSELNLSSLELGDSALYFCASSSSAIGETQYFGPGTRLLVL.

V and J are TRBV30 and TRBJ1-4; weak D call: TRBD1 (5 bases). The CDR3 has 13 amino acids. Per the germline V gene, CDR1 is GTSNPN and CDR2 is SVGIG (reference sequence). V was shortened by 4 bases and J by 4 bases, with 10 bases between the two germline ends. CDR3 nucleotide sequence: TGTGCCTGGATGGGGCAGATTAATGAAAAACTGTTTTTT. This translates into CAWMGQINEKLFF.

This clone was observed a few times. The chain combines TRBV7-2 with TRBJ2-3; 11 positions agree with TRBD2. Germline values: CDR1 SGHTA, CDR2 FQGNSA. This CDR3 has 15 residues. The J segment lost 8 bases and the V segment lost 5 bases, leaving 9 bases of the junction unmatched. CDR3 in DNA: TGTGCCAGCAGCCTCACTAGCGGGAGCCCCGGTACGCAGTATTTT. As protein: CASSLTSGSPGTQYF.

The CDR3 nucleotides are TGTGCCAGCAGCTTAGGATATACTAGCGGGACCTACAATGAGCAGTTCTTC. Its translation: CASSLGYTSGTYNEQFF. V gene TRBV7-9 combines with J gene TRBJ2-1; 10 bases fit TRBD2. V was clipped by 1 base and J by 2 bases; unmatched bases: 5. The CDR3 loop spans 17 amino acids. Germline-derived CDR1 and CDR2 are SEHNR and FQNEAQ (reference sequence).

A few counts support this clone. The gene calls are TRBV9 and TRBJ1-1, with D hard to call. CDR3 length equals 13 residues. V lost 4 bases, J lost 0 bases, and 7 bases lay in between. CDR1 and CDR2 from the germline V gene are SGDLS and YYNGEE. DNA for the CDR3: TGTGCCAGCAGCCGCGGGGTGAACACTGAAGCTTTCTTT. It encodes CASSRGVNTEAFF.

This clone turned up a few times. This chain links TRBV15 with TRBJ2-1; TRBD1 matches at 8 bases. CDR1 and CDR2 from the germline V gene are LNHNV and YYDKDF (reference sequence). CDR3 size: 16 residues. V dropped 0 bases and J dropped 6; count of bases not matched to a gene: 7. The CDR3 sequence: CATSREIRGLSNEQFF. The CDR3 DNA sequence: TGTGCCACCAGCAGAGAAATCAGGGGGCTAAGCAATGAGCAGTTCTTC.

This clone was detected only a few times. The chain combines TRBV7-2 with TRBJ1-4; D is uncertain. CDR1 is SGHTA and CDR2 is FQGNSA in the germline V gene. The CDR3 length is 13 residues. Deletions cut 5 bases from V and 5 bases from J, with 9 bases between. The CDR3 loop is CASSPGNNEKLFF. CDR3 bases: TGTGCCAGCAGCCCGGGGAACAATGAAAAACTGTTTTTT.

This rearrangement joins TRBV7-9 to TRBJ1-5; D might be TRBD1 (5 bases). CDR1 is SEHNR and CDR2 is FQNEAQ in the germline V gene (reference sequence). CDR3 length: 15 amino acids. The V end lost 2 bases, the J end lost 4 bases, and 12 bases lay between the germline ends. As DNA, the CDR3 is TGTGCCAGCAGCTTAACAGGTGGGGGAAATCAGCCCCAGCATTTT. Protein sequence: CASSLTGGGNQPQHF.

The chain links TRBV7-2 to TRBJ1-2, with D hard to call. The V end was cut by 1 base, the J end by 8 bases, with 8 bases between. The CDR3 runs to 12 residues. Germline V gene lookup returns CDR1 SGHTA and CDR2 FQGNSA. CDR3 nucleotides: TGTGCCAGCAGCTTAGGGATCAGGGGCTACACCTTC. Amino acid sequence: CASSLGIRGYTF.

The chain uses TRBV25-1 and TRBJ2-3, with TRBD1 matching 7 bases. The CDR3 extends over 14 amino acids. Germline CDR1 is MGHDK and CDR2 is SYGVNS. Trimming cost V 6 bases and J 2 bases; bases outside gene matches: 5. The CDR3 bases are TGTGCCAGCAGGCTAACAGGGGACACAGATACGCAGTATTTT. This translates into CASRLTGDTDTQYF.

This clone has a handful of counts. The chain employs TRBV18 and TRBJ1-4; D not resolved. Deletions cut 5 bases from V and 8 bases from J, with 18 bases between. The CDR3 sequence is 15 residues long. The germline CDR1 and CDR2 sequences are KGHSH and LQKENI. The DNA of the CDR3 is TGTGCCAGCTCAGCGAGCAAGACCAGTGGAGAAAAACTGTTTTTT. Protein: CASSASKTSGEKLFF.

The rearrangement links TRBV28 to TRBJ2-5; tentatively, D is TRBD1 (6 bases). Trimming stripped 3 bases from V and 4 bases from J, with 9 bases between. The CDR3 is made up of 13 amino acids. Per the germline V gene, CDR1 is MDHEN and CDR2 is SYDVKM. CDR3 sequence reads: CASSFRGVETQYF. The CDR3 region has the DNA TGTGCCAGCAGTTTCAGGGGTGTAGAGACCCAGTACTTC.

This clone came up a few times. J is TRBJ1-2 and V is TRBV4-1, with 8 bases that match TRBD1. With V trimmed by 0 bases and J by 9 bases, 9 bases remained unmatched. This CDR3 spans 15 amino acids. Germline CDR1 is MGHRA and CDR2 is YSYEKL. The CDR3 reads CASSQERIRDRSYTF. The CDR3 DNA is TGCGCCAGCAGCCAAGAAAGGATCAGGGACAGGAGCTACACCTTC.

There are a few counts of this clone. The chain employs TRBV5-4 and TRBJ1-1, with D uncertain. Germline loops: CDR1 SGHNT, CDR2 YYREEE (reference sequence). V was cut by 5 bases and J by 3 bases, with 20 bases left in between. CDR3 length: 16 amino acids. Here the CDR3 DNA reads TGTGCCAGCAGACCTCGTCGTACCACCCGGGACACTGAAGCTTTCTTT. Amino acid sequence: CASRPRRTTRDTEAFF.